This is a list of T cell receptor beta chains from one sample in a study of T cell repertoires in cytomegalovirus infection. These receptors are not linked to any known antigen. TCRdb called the reads again in MiXCR, with one record for every CDR3 protein. Seen here are roughly 500,000 distinct CDR3 sequences, more than 30% observed once, and the top ten hold about a sixth. This specimen consisted of cultured PBMCs, obtained from culture after CMV antigen stimulation. The receptors originated from a human donor in good health (CMV status not recorded). Some clones in this sample may be carry-over from other donors' samples. Each CDR3 is given with its conserved first and last residue. Each record gives: D gene, clone size, V gene, J gene, CDR3 DNA, CDR3 protein. A D gene is named only where the DNA matches it firmly. The listing skips clone size in some rows; elsewhere it reads once, few, many or a size class.

D gene: TRBD2; clone size: -; V gene: TRBV7-8; J gene: TRBJ2-1; CDR3 DNA: TGTGCCAGCAGCCTCTCGGGACTAGCGGGAGCTCTCTACAATGAGCAGTTCTTC; CDR3 protein: CASSLSGLAGALYNEQFF
D gene: TRBD2; clone size: -; V gene: TRBV28; J gene: TRBJ2-1; CDR3 DNA: TGTGCCAGCAGTGAGAGCGGGGGGCGATACAATGAGCAGTTCTTC; CDR3 protein: CASSESGGRYNEQFF
D gene: TRBD2; clone size: -; V gene: TRBV7-8; J gene: TRBJ2-2; CDR3 DNA: TGTGCCAGCAGCCGCCGGACTAGTATCCCCGGGGAGCTGTTTTTT; CDR3 protein: CASSRRTSIPGELFF
D gene: -; clone size: few; V gene: TRBV6-6; J gene: TRBJ2-5; CDR3 DNA: TGTGCCAGCAGTTACTCTGGCCAAGAGACCCAGTACTTC; CDR3 protein: CASSYSGQETQYF
D gene: TRBD1; clone size: many; V gene: TRBV6-1; J gene: TRBJ1-1; CDR3 DNA: TGTGCCAGCAGTCATATTCTAGGGGGCGCCGGAGGCACTGAAGCTTTCTTT; CDR3 protein: CASSHILGGAGGTEAFF
D gene: -; clone size: -; V gene: TRBV20-1; J gene: TRBJ2-5; CDR3 DNA: TGCAGTGCCGAGAGTTCCATCTGGGAGACCCAGTACTTC; CDR3 protein: CSAESSIWETQYF
D gene: -; clone size: many; V gene: TRBV2; J gene: TRBJ2-3; CDR3 DNA: TGTGCCAGCAAGGGGATACTCACAGATACGCAGTATTTT; CDR3 protein: CASKGILTDTQYF
D gene: -; clone size: many; V gene: TRBV7-2; J gene: TRBJ2-1; CDR3 DNA: TGTGCCAGCAGCTTAAACCTAGCGAGTGAGCAGTTCTTC; CDR3 protein: CASSLNLASEQFF
D gene: TRBD2; clone size: -; V gene: TRBV6-5; J gene: TRBJ2-1; CDR3 DNA: TGTGCCAGCAGGCCCCGTCTGGGAGGGCCGTATGAGCAGTTCTTC; CDR3 protein: CASRPRLGGPYEQFF
D gene: -; clone size: -; V gene: TRBV4-1; J gene: TRBJ2-1; CDR3 DNA: TGCGCCAGCAGCCCCGTCCAGGCTAATAAGGATGAGCAGTTCTTC; CDR3 protein: CASSPVQANKDEQFF
D gene: -; clone size: many; V gene: TRBV7-2; J gene: TRBJ1-1; CDR3 DNA: TGTGCCAGCAGCTCGCAGGTTGGGGGCCAGGCTGAAGCTTTCTTT; CDR3 protein: CASSSQVGGQAEAFF
D gene: TRBD2; clone size: few; V gene: TRBV4-3; J gene: TRBJ2-2; CDR3 DNA: TGCGCCAGCAGCCCCGGACTAGCTATCGACACCGGGGAGCTGTTTTTT; CDR3 protein: CASSPGLAIDTGELFF
D gene: -; clone size: -; V gene: TRBV28; J gene: TRBJ1-3; CDR3 DNA: TGTGCCAGCGGTTTTGCTGGAAACACCATATATTTT; CDR3 protein: CASGFAGNTIYF
D gene: -; clone size: once; V gene: TRBV28; J gene: TRBJ2-7; CDR3 DNA: TGTGCCAGCAGCAACAGGAACGAGCAGTACTTC; CDR3 protein: CASSNRNEQYF
D gene: -; clone size: many; V gene: TRBV5-4; J gene: TRBJ2-3; CDR3 DNA: TGTGCCAGCAGAAACCGTCGGAGCCTCACAGATACGCAGTATTTT; CDR3 protein: CASRNRRSLTDTQYF
D gene: -; clone size: -; V gene: TRBV29-1; J gene: TRBJ1-3; CDR3 DNA: TGCAGCGTTGGCCTGGGTGACGCTGGAAACACCATATATTTT; CDR3 protein: CSVGLGDAGNTIYF
D gene: -; clone size: many; V gene: TRBV14; J gene: TRBJ2-2; CDR3 DNA: TGTGCCAGCAGCCAAGGGCGATATACCGGGGAGCTGTTTTTT; CDR3 protein: CASSQGRYTGELFF
D gene: -; clone size: -; V gene: TRBV11-2; J gene: TRBJ2-5; CDR3 DNA: TGTGCCAGCAGCTTTTCCAGGCCAGAAGAGACCCAGTACTTC; CDR3 protein: CASSFSRPEETQYF
D gene: -; clone size: few; V gene: TRBV7-2; J gene: TRBJ2-7; CDR3 DNA: TGTGCCAGCAGCCTTGGGACATCTCACGTGCAGTACTTC; CDR3 protein: CASSLGTSHVQYF
D gene: TRBD2; clone size: few; V gene: TRBV12-3/TRBV12-4; J gene: TRBJ2-1; CDR3 DNA: TGTGCCAGCAGTTTTTCGGCGGGACTAGGCAATGAGCAGTTCTTC; CDR3 protein: CASSFSAGLGNEQFF
D gene: -; clone size: few; V gene: TRBV11-2; J gene: TRBJ2-2; CDR3 DNA: TGTGCCAGCAGCTTAGATACGAACACCGGGGAGCTGTTTTTT; CDR3 protein: CASSLDTNTGELFF
D gene: -; clone size: few; V gene: TRBV24-1; J gene: TRBJ1-5; CDR3 DNA: TGTGCCACACGAGCGGGAGGCAATCAGCCCCAGCATTTT; CDR3 protein: CATRAGGNQPQHF
D gene: TRBD2; clone size: once; V gene: TRBV12-3/TRBV12-4; J gene: TRBJ2-1; CDR3 DNA: TGTGCCAGCCGCCCATTGGGGAGGGTCTACAATGAGCAGTTCTTC; CDR3 protein: CASRPLGRVYNEQFF
D gene: -; clone size: -; V gene: TRBV7-6; J gene: TRBJ2-1; CDR3 DNA: TGTGCCAGCAGCTTAGAACTAGCCTTCGATGAGCAGTTCTTC; CDR3 protein: CASSLELAFDEQFF
D gene: TRBD2; clone size: -; V gene: TRBV24-1; J gene: TRBJ2-2; CDR3 DNA: TGTGCCACCAGTGATTCAACCAGCGGGATATACACCGGGGAGCTGTTTTTT; CDR3 protein: CATSDSTSGIYTGELFF
D gene: -; clone size: -; V gene: TRBV9; J gene: TRBJ2-3; CDR3 DNA: TGTGCCAGCAGCGTAGGTGCGGCCAGCAGCACAGATACGCAGTATTTT; CDR3 protein: CASSVGAASSTDTQYF
D gene: TRBD1; clone size: -; V gene: TRBV7-3; J gene: TRBJ2-5; CDR3 DNA: TGTGCCAGCAGCTCCCAGGGGGCCTCTGGGGAGACCCAGTACTTC; CDR3 protein: CASSSQGASGETQYF
D gene: -; clone size: -; V gene: TRBV12-3/TRBV12-4; J gene: TRBJ2-5; CDR3 DNA: TGTGCCAGCAGTCCCGGGACTCAGGAAGGGAAGACCCAGTACTTC; CDR3 protein: CASSPGTQEGKTQYF
D gene: -; clone size: few; V gene: TRBV7-8; J gene: TRBJ1-3; CDR3 DNA: TGTGCCAGCAGCTTAGCGAGACGGATCTCTGGAAACACCATATATTTT; CDR3 protein: CASSLARRISGNTIYF
D gene: TRBD2; clone size: few; V gene: TRBV7-3; J gene: TRBJ2-5; CDR3 DNA: TGTGCCAGCAGCCCGGGGGGATTCCCCCAAGAGACCCAGTACTTC; CDR3 protein: CASSPGGFPQETQYF
D gene: -; clone size: -; V gene: TRBV19; J gene: TRBJ2-1; CDR3 DNA: TGTGCCAGTAGTAACACCGGCTCCTACAATGAGCAGTTCTTC; CDR3 protein: CASSNTGSYNEQFF
D gene: -; clone size: -; V gene: TRBV28; J gene: TRBJ2-5; CDR3 DNA: TGTGCCATCTTAGCGCCAAACCAAGAGACCCAGTACTTC; CDR3 protein: CAILAPNQETQYF
D gene: TRBD1; clone size: -; V gene: TRBV7-2; J gene: TRBJ1-1; CDR3 DNA: TGTGCCAGCAGCCCCCGGACGGGACAGGTCGAAGCTTTCTTT; CDR3 protein: CASSPRTGQVEAFF
D gene: -; clone size: -; V gene: TRBV5-4; J gene: TRBJ1-4; CDR3 DNA: TGTGCCAGCAGCGCCCCGGCTAATGAAAAACTGTTTTTT; CDR3 protein: CASSAPANEKLFF
D gene: TRBD2; clone size: once; V gene: TRBV9; J gene: TRBJ2-7; CDR3 DNA: TGTGCCAGCAGCGTCCAAGCGGGAATTGTCGACGAGCAGTACTTC; CDR3 protein: CASSVQAGIVDEQYF
D gene: -; clone size: few; V gene: TRBV20-1; J gene: TRBJ1-5; CDR3 DNA: TGCAGTGCTAGGGACTTGACAGACTGGGCTGGGCCCCAGCATTTT; CDR3 protein: CSARDLTDWAGPQHF
D gene: -; clone size: -; V gene: TRBV6-6; J gene: TRBJ2-1; CDR3 DNA: TGTGCCAGCAGTTACTCGACTGCGGGGCCTTACAATGAGCAGTTCTTC; CDR3 protein: CASSYSTAGPYNEQFF
D gene: TRBD1; clone size: -; V gene: TRBV4-3; J gene: TRBJ1-5; CDR3 DNA: TGCGCCAGCAGCCAAGATCAGGGGACAGGGGAGTTTAAGCCCCAGCATTTT; CDR3 protein: CASSQDQGTGEFKPQHF
D gene: TRBD2; clone size: many; V gene: TRBV7-2; J gene: TRBJ2-7; CDR3 DNA: TGTGCCAGCAGCCGGGAGGCGGCCGAGCAGTACTTC; CDR3 protein: CASSREAAEQYF
D gene: -; clone size: few; V gene: TRBV10-3; J gene: TRBJ1-5; CDR3 DNA: TGTGCCATCAGTGAGTCTGGGGACAGCAATCAGCCCCAGCATTTT; CDR3 protein: CAISESGDSNQPQHF
D gene: TRBD2; clone size: few; V gene: TRBV15; J gene: TRBJ2-1; CDR3 DNA: TGTGCCACCAGCAGAGATCTAGCGGGAAACAATGAGCAGTTCTTC; CDR3 protein: CATSRDLAGNNEQFF
D gene: -; clone size: many; V gene: TRBV19; J gene: TRBJ2-3; CDR3 DNA: TGTGCCAGCAGCATCACAGATACGCAGTATTTT; CDR3 protein: CASSITDTQYF
D gene: -; clone size: few; V gene: TRBV5-4; J gene: TRBJ2-7; CDR3 DNA: TGTGCCAGCAGCTTGGGCAGGGTCGGGGTTTACGAGCAGTACTTC; CDR3 protein: CASSLGRVGVYEQYF